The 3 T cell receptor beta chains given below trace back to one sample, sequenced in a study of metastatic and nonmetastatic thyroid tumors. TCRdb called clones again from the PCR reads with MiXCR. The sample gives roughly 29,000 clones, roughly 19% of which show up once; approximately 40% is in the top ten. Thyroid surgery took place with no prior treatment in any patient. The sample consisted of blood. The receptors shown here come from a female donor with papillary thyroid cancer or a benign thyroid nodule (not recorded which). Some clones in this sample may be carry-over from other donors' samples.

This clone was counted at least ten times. The CDR3 coding sequence is TGTGCCAGCAGCTTAAGAGCAGGGGAGGACTACAATGAGCAGTTCTTC. It specifies CASSLRAGEDYNEQFF. V gene TRBV7-3 combines with J gene TRBJ2-1; D assignment may be TRBD1 or TRBD2 (6 bases each). The CDR3 is 16 residues long. In germline, CDR1 is SGHTA, CDR2 FQGTGA. Trimming removed 1 base from V and 3 bases from J, with 13 bases in between.

The CDR3 DNA reads as TGTGCCAGCAGTGACAGGGTGGGCCAGCCCCAGCATTTT. This codes for CASSDRVGQPQHF. The V call is TRBV6-1, the J call TRBJ1-5; D possibly corresponds to TRBD1 (5 bases). The V end was cut by 3 bases, the J end by 7 bases, with 10 bases between. The CDR3 loop spans 13 amino acids. CDR1 is MNHNS, CDR2 SASEGT, per germline.

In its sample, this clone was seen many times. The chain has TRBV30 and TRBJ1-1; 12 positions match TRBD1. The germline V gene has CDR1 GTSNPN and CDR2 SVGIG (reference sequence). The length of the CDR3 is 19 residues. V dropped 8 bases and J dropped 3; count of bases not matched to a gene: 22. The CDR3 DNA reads TGTGCCAGGGGGGGAACCCGGGACAGGGGGCGTGGGGGTGACACTGAAGCTTTCTTT. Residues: CARGGTRDRGRGGDTEAFF.